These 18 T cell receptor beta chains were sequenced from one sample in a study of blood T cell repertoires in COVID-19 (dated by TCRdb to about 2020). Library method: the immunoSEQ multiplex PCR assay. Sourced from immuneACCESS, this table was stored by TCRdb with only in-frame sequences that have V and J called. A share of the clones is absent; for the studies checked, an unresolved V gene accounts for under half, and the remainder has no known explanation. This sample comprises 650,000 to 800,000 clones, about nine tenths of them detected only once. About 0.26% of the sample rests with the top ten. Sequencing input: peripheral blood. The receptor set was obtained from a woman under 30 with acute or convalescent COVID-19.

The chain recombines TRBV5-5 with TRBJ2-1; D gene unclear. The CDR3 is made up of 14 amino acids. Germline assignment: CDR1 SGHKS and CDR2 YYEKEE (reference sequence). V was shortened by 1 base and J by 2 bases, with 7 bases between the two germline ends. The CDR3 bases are TGTGCCAGCAGCTTGAATCCCACCTACAATGAGCAGTTCTTC. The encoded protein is CASSLNPTYNEQFF. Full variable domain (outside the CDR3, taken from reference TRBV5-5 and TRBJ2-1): DAGVTQSPTHLIKTRGQQVTLRCSPISGHKSVSWYQQVLGQGPQFIFQYYEKEERGRGNFPDRFSARQFPNYSSELNVNALLLGDSALYLCASSLNPTYNEQFFGPGTRLTVL.

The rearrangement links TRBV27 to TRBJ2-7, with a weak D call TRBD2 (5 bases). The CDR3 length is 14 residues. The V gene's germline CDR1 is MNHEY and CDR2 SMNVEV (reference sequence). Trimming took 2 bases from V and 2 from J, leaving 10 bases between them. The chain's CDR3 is CASSLGGSTYEQYF. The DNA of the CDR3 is TGTGCCAGCAGTTTAGGAGGCTCTACCTACGAGCAGTACTTC.

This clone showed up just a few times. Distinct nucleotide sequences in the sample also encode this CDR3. CDR3 in amino acids: CASSYDRVGNTIYF. DNA of the CDR3: TGTGCCAGCAGTTACGACAGGGTGGGAAACACCATATATTTT. V gene TRBV6-5 combines with J gene TRBJ1-3, with 7 bases identical to TRBD1. Germline V gene data show CDR1 as MNHEY and CDR2 as SVGAGI. CDR3 length: 14 amino acids. V trimming: 2 bases; J trimming: 4 bases; junction bases outside the gene matches: 2.

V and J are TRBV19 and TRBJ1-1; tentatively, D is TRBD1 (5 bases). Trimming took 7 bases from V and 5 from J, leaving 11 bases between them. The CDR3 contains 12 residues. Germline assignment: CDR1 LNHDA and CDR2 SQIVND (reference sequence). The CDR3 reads CASTKGPTEAFF. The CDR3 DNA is TGTGCCAGTACAAAGGGGCCTACTGAAGCTTTCTTT.

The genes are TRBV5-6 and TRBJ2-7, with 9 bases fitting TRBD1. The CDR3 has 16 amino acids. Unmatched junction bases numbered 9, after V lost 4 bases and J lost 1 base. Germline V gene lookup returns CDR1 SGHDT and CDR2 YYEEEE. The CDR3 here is CASSQWGDRVSYEQYF. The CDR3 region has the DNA TGTGCCAGCAGCCAGTGGGGGGACAGGGTGTCCTACGAGCAGTACTTC.

Here the CDR3 reads CASSFDTGFGAGELFF. CDR3 DNA: TGCGCCAGCAGCTTCGATACAGGGTTTGGGGCCGGGGAGCTGTTTTTT. The chain is built from TRBV5-1 and TRBJ2-2, with D possibly being TRBD1 (6 bases). Germline loops: CDR1 SGHRS, CDR2 YFSETQ. This CDR3 region has 16 residues. V was trimmed by 2 bases and J by 6 bases, leaving 17 bases between them.

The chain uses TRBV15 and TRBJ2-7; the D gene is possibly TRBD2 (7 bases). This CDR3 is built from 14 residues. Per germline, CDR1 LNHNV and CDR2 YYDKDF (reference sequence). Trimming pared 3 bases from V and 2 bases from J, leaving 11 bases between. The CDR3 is CATSRGGATYEQYF. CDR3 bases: TGTGCCACCAGCAGGGGGGGGGCCACCTACGAGCAGTACTTC.

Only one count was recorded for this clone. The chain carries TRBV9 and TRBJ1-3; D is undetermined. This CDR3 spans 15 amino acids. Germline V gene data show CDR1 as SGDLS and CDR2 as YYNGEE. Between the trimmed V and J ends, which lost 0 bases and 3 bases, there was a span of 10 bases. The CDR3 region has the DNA TGTGCCAGCAGCGTAGAACTTACCGGTGGAAACACCATATATTTT. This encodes CASSVELTGGNTIYF.

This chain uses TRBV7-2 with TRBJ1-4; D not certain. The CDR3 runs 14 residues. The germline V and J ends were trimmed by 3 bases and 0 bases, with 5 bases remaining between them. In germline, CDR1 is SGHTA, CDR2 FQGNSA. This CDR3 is CASSFVATNEKLFF. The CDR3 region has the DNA TGTGCCAGCAGCTTCGTTGCAACTAATGAAAAACTGTTTTTT. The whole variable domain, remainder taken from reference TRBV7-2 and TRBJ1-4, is GAGVSQSPSNKVTEKGKDVELRCDPISGHTALYWYRQSLGQGLEFLIYFQGNSAPDKSGLPSDRFSAERTGGSVSTLTIQRTQQEDSAVYLCASSFVATNEKLFFGSGTQLSVL.

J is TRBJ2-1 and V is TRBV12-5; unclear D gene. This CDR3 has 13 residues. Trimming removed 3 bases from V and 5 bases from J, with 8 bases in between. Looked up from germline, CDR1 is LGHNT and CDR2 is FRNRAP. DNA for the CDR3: TGTGCTAGTGGTTTCCCCGGAGACAATGAGCAGTTCTTC. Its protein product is CASGFPGDNEQFF.

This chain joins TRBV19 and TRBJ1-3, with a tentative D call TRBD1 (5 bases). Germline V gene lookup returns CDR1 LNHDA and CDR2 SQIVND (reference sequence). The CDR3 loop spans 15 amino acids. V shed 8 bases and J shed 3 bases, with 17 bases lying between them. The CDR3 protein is CASRAGQEYGNTIYF. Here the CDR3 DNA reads TGTGCCAGTCGCGCGGGGCAGGAGTATGGAAACACCATATATTTT.

Here the CDR3 reads CASSLVIWQANTEAFF. The CDR3 DNA is TGCGCCAGCAGCTTGGTCATTTGGCAGGCTAACACTGAAGCTTTCTTT. The chain is built from TRBV5-1 and TRBJ1-1; unclear D gene. The CDR3 spans 16 residues. The germline V gene has CDR1 SGHRS and CDR2 YFSETQ. Trimming pared 0 bases from V and 2 bases from J, leaving 14 bases between.

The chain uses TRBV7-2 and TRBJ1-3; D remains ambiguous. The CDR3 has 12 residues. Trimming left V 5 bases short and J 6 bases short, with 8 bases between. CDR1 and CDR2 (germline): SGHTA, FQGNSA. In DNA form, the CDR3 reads TGTGCCAGCAGCGACGGAGCAAACACCATATATTTT. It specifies CASSDGANTIYF.

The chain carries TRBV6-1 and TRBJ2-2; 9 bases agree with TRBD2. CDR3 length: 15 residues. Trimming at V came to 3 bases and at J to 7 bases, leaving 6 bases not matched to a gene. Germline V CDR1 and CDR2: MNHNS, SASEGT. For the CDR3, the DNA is TGTGCCAGCAGTGACGGGACTAGCTCCAGCGGGGAGCTGTTTTTT. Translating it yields CASSDGTSSSGELFF.

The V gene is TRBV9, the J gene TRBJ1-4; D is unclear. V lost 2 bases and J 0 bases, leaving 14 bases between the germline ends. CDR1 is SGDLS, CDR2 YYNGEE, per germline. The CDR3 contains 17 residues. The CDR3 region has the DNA TGTGCCAGCAGCGTTGGATATCGAGGCGCAACTAATGAAAAACTGTTTTTT. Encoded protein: CASSVGYRGATNEKLFF.

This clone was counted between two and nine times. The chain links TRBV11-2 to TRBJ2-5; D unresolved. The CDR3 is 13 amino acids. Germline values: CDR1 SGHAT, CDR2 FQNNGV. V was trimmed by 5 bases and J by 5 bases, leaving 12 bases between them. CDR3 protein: CASSPQARETQYF. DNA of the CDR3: TGTGCCAGCAGCCCGCAAGCTAGGGAGACCCAGTACTTC.

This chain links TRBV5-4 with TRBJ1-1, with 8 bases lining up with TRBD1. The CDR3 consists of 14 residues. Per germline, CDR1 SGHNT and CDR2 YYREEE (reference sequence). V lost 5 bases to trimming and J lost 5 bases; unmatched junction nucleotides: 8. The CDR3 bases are TGTGCCAGCAGTGGGGGACAGGCCCCGACTGAAGCTTTCTTT. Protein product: CASSGGQAPTEAFF.

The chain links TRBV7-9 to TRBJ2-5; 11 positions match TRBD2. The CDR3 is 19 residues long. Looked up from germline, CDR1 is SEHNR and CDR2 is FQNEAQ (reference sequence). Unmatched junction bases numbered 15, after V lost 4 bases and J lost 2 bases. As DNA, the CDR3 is TGTGCCAGCAGCTCCCCTTTGTTGTCTAGCGGGGGGCCTCAAGAGACCCAGTACTTC. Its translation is CASSSPLLSSGGPQETQYF.